The 22 T cell receptor beta chains presented below share a single source sample, sequenced in a study of T cells in Graves' hyperthyroidism and ophthalmopathy. Amplification of TCR beta CDR3 regions was performed using RNA transcripts as template. With the HTBI primer set, the TCR CDR3 went through a first round of RT-PCR. One entry per CDR3 protein, called by TCRdb with MiXCR from the multiplex PCR reads. The sample has approximately 330,000 distinct CDR3 sequences, approximately 13% seen once. The sample was blood. The receptors shown here come from a woman aged 40 to 50 with Graves' ophthalmopathy.

About this clonotype: A much larger clone differs from this one at a single base, so this may be a read error. V and J are TRBV11-2 and TRBJ2-1; a possible D gene is TRBD2 (5 bases). The J call may be mistaken, given a closer DNA end match to TRBJ2-7. Germline V gene lookup returns CDR1 SGHAT and CDR2 FQNNGV. The CDR3 has 13 amino acids. CDR3 nucleotide sequence: TGTGCCAGCAGCTTGCGGGCCCTCAATGAGCAGTACTTC. Its translation: CASSLRALNEQYF.

The CDR3 DNA follows: TGCGCCAGCAGCCCAAGGACTAGCGGGACTTTTAATGAGCAGTTCTTC. The encoded protein is CASSPRTSGTFNEQFF. V gene TRBV5-1 combines with J gene TRBJ2-1; TRBD2 matches 12 bases. Germline CDR1 SGHRS, CDR2 YFSETQ. This CDR3 comprises 16 residues. The trim removed 4 bases at V and 7 bases at J, leaving 9 bases unmatched.

The table lists this clonotype with a few counts. V and J are TRBV6-5 and TRBJ1-2; D uncertain. The CDR3 runs 16 residues. The ends were cut back, 0 bases at V and 5 bases at J, with 16 bases in the middle. Germline V lookup: CDR1 MNHEY, CDR2 SVGAGI. CDR3 DNA sequence: TGTGCCAGCAGTTACTCGCATAACGGGGAACCTTATGGCTACACCTTC. It yields the protein CASSYSHNGEPYGYTF.

At least ten counts were recorded for this clonotype. The genes are TRBV18 and TRBJ1-1, with D possibly matching TRBD1 (5 bases). The CDR3 runs to 15 residues. V lost 1 base and J lost 4, with 13 bases in between. CDR1 and CDR2 from the germline V gene are KGHSH and LQKENI. CDR3 nucleotides: TGTGCCAGCTCACCACTGACAGTCGAGGGCACTGAAGCTTTCTTT. This gives the protein CASSPLTVEGTEAFF.

This clonotype was counted at least ten times. This sequence joins TRBV6-2 or TRBV6-3 and TRBJ2-5, with no clear D. The CDR3 consists of 12 residues. The germline CDR1 and CDR2 sequences are MNHEY and SVGEGT. Between the trimmed V and J ends, which lost 4 bases and 1 base, there was a span of 4 bases. CDR3 nucleotides: TGTGCCAGCAGTTGGTTCCAAGAGACCCAGTACTTC. This gives the protein CASSWFQETQYF.

The chain uses TRBV4-1 and TRBJ1-2; a possible D gene is TRBD1 (5 bases). Germline CDR1 and CDR2: MGHRA and YSYEKL. The CDR3 has 14 amino acids. Trimming took 1 base from V and 4 from J, leaving 10 bases between them. DNA of the CDR3: TGCGCCAGCAGCCAAGCAGGGATCGGCTATGGCTACACCTTC. This gives the protein CASSQAGIGYGYTF.

This clonotype was found many times. The CDR3 reads CASSLTPGMHQPQHF. In DNA, the CDR3 is TGCGCCAGCAGCTTGACGCCAGGGATGCATCAGCCCCAGCATTTT. The genes are TRBV5-1 and TRBJ1-5; TRBD1 is a possible D gene (5 bases). This CDR3 region has 15 residues. Trimming shortened V by 1 base and J by 5 bases, and 13 bases separated the two germline ends. Germline V gives CDR1 SGHRS, CDR2 YFSETQ.

This clonotype was counted many times. CDR3 DNA sequence: TGCAGTGCTAGCGGGGGGGCGTATATGGGTGAGCAGTTCTTC. This encodes CSASGGAYMGEQFF. The chain carries TRBV20-1 and TRBJ2-1; 8 nucleotides agree with TRBD2. In germline, CDR1 is DFQATT, CDR2 SNEGSKA (reference sequence). V lost 3 bases to trimming and J lost 9 bases; unmatched junction nucleotides: 10. The CDR3 contains 14 residues.

The V gene is TRBV19, the J gene TRBJ1-2; a possible D gene is TRBD1 (5 bases). Germline lookup yields CDR1 LNHDA and CDR2 SQIVND (reference sequence). The CDR3 length is 13 residues. V gave up 5 bases and J gave up 7 bases, with 14 bases separating them. DNA of the CDR3: TGTGCCAGTAGTGCGGAAGGCAGGGTTGGCTACACCTTC. This sequence encodes CASSAEGRVGYTF.

This clonotype was found many times. The chain links TRBV7-9 to TRBJ2-3; TRBD2 matches 8 bases. This CDR3 is built from 16 residues. The trim removed 1 base at V and 2 bases at J, leaving 5 bases unmatched. Germline V gives CDR1 SEHNR, CDR2 FQNEAQ (reference sequence). The CDR3 nucleotides read TGTGCCAGCAGCTTAGTCGGGGGGGCCGACACAGATACGCAGTATTTT. It translates to CASSLVGGADTDTQYF.

CDR3 residues: CASSATGGQETQYF. The CDR3 coding sequence is TGTGCCAGCAGCGCAACAGGGGGGCAAGAGACCCAGTACTTC. The chain recombines TRBV7-6 with TRBJ2-5, with 8 bases identical to TRBD1. V was pared by 5 bases and J by 2 bases, with 4 bases of the junction left unmatched. Per germline, CDR1 SGHVS and CDR2 FNYEAQ. This CDR3 spans 14 amino acids.

The chain is built from TRBV20-1 and TRBJ1-1; D might be TRBD1 (5 bases). CDR3 length: 15 residues. The V and J ends lost 4 bases and 3 bases respectively, with 18 bases between them. CDR1 and CDR2 from the germline V gene are DFQATT and SNEGSKA (reference sequence). The CDR3 region is CSATTGIYMDTEAFF. As DNA, the CDR3 is TGCAGTGCTACTACAGGAATCTACATGGACACTGAAGCTTTCTTT.

This clonotype was observed at least ten times. The chain carries TRBV7-2 and TRBJ2-1; no clear D gene. The germline gives CDR1 SGHTA, CDR2 FQGNSA. The CDR3 is 14 amino acids. V lost 5 bases and J lost 2, with 10 bases in between. CDR3 amino acids: CASSPIDTYNEQFF. In DNA form, the CDR3 reads TGTGCCAGCAGCCCCATCGACACCTACAATGAGCAGTTCTTC. Combining the CDR3 with reference TRBV7-2 and TRBJ2-1 gives the whole variable domain GAGVSQSPSNKVTEKGKDVELRCDPISGHTALYWYRQSLGQGLEFLIYFQGNSAPDKSGLPSDRFSAERTGGSVSTLTIQRTQQEDSAVYLCASSPIDTYNEQFFGPGTRLTVL.

This clonotype has more than one count but fewer than ten. The chain couples TRBV24-1 to TRBJ2-2; no clear D. Per germline, CDR1 KGHDR and CDR2 SFDVKD. V lost 8 bases, J lost 6 bases, and 15 bases lay in between. The CDR3 length is 14 residues. CDR3 bases: TGTGCCACCACCCCTAGTGGTGGTTCCGGGGAGCTGTTTTTT. Amino acids: CATTPSGGSGELFF.

This clonotype came up many times. The genes are TRBV5-1 and TRBJ2-3; no definite D call. Germline-derived CDR1 and CDR2 are SGHRS and YFSETQ. CDR3 length equals 15 residues. The ends were cut back, 2 bases at V and 1 base at J, with 11 bases in the middle. CDR3: CASSFTDPRTDTQYF. CDR3 in DNA: TGCGCCAGCAGCTTCACGGACCCTCGCACAGATACGCAGTATTTT.

This clonotype was detected many times. The chain recombines TRBV28 with TRBJ2-7; perhaps TRBD1 as D (6 bases). The CDR3 covers 16 residues. Germline CDR1 MDHEN, CDR2 SYDVKM. V gave up 5 bases and J gave up 7 bases, with 24 bases separating them. This CDR3 is CASSPVGTLPIWEQYF. The CDR3 nucleotides read TGTGCCAGCAGTCCGGTGGGGACATTGCCCATCTGGGAGCAGTACTTC.

The V call is TRBV5-8, the J call TRBJ1-2, with D unresolved. V was cut by 2 bases and J by 4 bases, with 12 bases left in between. CDR1 is SGHTS and CDR2 is YDEGEE in the germline V gene. This CDR3 is 14 amino acids long. DNA of the CDR3: TGTGCCAGCAGCTTTGCCGATTGGTCCTATGGCTACACCTTC. Its protein product is CASSFADWSYGYTF.

This clonotype was observed at least ten times. The J gene is TRBJ1-5, the V gene TRBV2, with D hard to call. Deletions cut 3 bases from V and 5 bases from J, with 8 bases between. From germline, CDR1 is SNHLY and CDR2 FYNNEI. The CDR3 extends over 13 amino acids. The CDR3 reads CASSDDGDQPQHF. The DNA of the CDR3 is TGTGCCAGCAGTGACGACGGGGATCAGCCCCAGCATTTT. The variable domain in full, completed from reference TRBV2 and TRBJ1-5, reads EPEVTQTPSHQVTQMGQEVILRCVPISNHLYFYWYRQILGQKVEFLVSFYNNEISEKSEIFDDQFSVERPDGSNFTLKIRSTKLEDSAMYFCASSDDGDQPQHFGDGTRLSIL.

There are many counts of this clonotype. This rearrangement joins TRBV27 to TRBJ2-1; D not resolved. Germline loops: CDR1 MNHEY, CDR2 SMNVEV (reference sequence). Trimming took off 3 bases at V and 5 bases at J, with 8 bases between the two ends. The CDR3 extends over 13 amino acids. CDR3 in amino acids: CASSFSTHNEQFF. The DNA for the CDR3 is TGTGCCAGCAGTTTCTCCACACACAATGAGCAGTTCTTC.

This clonotype was seen only a few times. V and J are TRBV5-4 and TRBJ2-3, with TRBD1 as a possible D gene (6 bases). Germline V lookup: CDR1 SGHNT, CDR2 YYREEE (reference sequence). The CDR3 is 15 residues long. The germline V and J ends were trimmed by 4 bases and 10 bases, with 22 bases remaining between them. CDR3 sequence: CASSLMTGPYGAQYF. The CDR3 nucleotides are TGTGCCAGCAGCCTGATGACAGGCCCCTACGGAGCGCAGTATTTT.

In this sample, this clonotype turned up a few times. The chain couples TRBV9 to TRBJ2-1; D may be TRBD2 (6 bases). The germline V and J ends were trimmed by 2 bases and 8 bases, with 11 bases remaining between them. Germline V gene sequence: CDR1 SGDLS, CDR2 YYNGEE. This CDR3 has 13 residues. CDR3 loop: CASSVGGAHEQFF. The CDR3 nucleotides are TGTGCCAGCAGCGTGGGGGGTGCCCATGAGCAGTTCTTC.

This clonotype was detected ten times or more. This chain joins TRBV19 and TRBJ1-1; D not certain. Germline values: CDR1 LNHDA, CDR2 SQIVND (reference sequence). Trimming pared 6 bases from V and 1 base from J, leaving 18 bases between. This CDR3 has 16 residues. Here the CDR3 DNA reads TGTGCCAGTAGCCCGTATCGCGGCAGCGAGAACACTGAAGCTTTCTTT. This codes for CASSPYRGSENTEAFF.